Sequencing of this T cell receptor beta chain was carried out in a study of OX40 agonist ivuxolimab in advanced cancers. The protocol was immunoSEQ multiplex PCR, while the TCRdb copy is restricted to in-frame clones and leaves out a portion. The table lists around 100,000 clones, roughly 90% of them singletons. The CDR3 loop spans 14 amino acids. Germline trimming cut 10 bases from V and 4 bases from J; bases unmatched to any gene: 5. Germline assignment: CDR1 SEHNR and CDR2 FQNEAQ (reference sequence). This chain joins TRBV7-9 and TRBJ2-1; 12 bases are a match to TRBD2. Specimen: CD4+ or CD8+ T cells sorted from blood, collected in a trial of the OX40 agonist ivuxolimab. The sequence came from an adult with an advanced solid tumor such as melanoma, head and neck, liver or kidney cancer. CDR3 bases: TGTGCCATTAGGACTAGCGGGGCTTACAATGAGCAGTTCTTC. It yields the protein CAIRTSGAYNEQFF. The whole variable domain, filled in from reference TRBV7-9 and TRBJ2-1, reads DTGVSQNPRHKITKRGQNVTFRCDPISEHNRLYWYRQTLGQGPEFLTYFQNEAQLEKSRLLSDRFSAERPKGSFSTLEIQRTEQGDSAMYLCAIRTSGAYNEQFFGPGTRLTVL.